The entry below gives a single T cell receptor (beta chain) sequence along with its context. Random hexamers primed reverse transcription of about 0.45 to 1 ug RNA. MiXCR, run by TCRdb on the immunoSEQ multiplex PCR reads, gives a single entry per CDR3 protein. The sample includes about 240,000 distinct CDR3 sequences, 95% to 97% of them seen just once. Negative isolation was applied to CD8+ and CD4+ T cells, and FACS enrichment was applied to TEMRA cells. This record belongs to a study of CD8 T cells in Susac syndrome. For the study at large: When blood was collected, patients with Susac syndrome were therapy-naive, were taking corticosteroids, or were receiving intravenous immunoglobulin alone.

Trimming at V came to 9 bases and at J to 0 bases, leaving 6 bases not matched to a gene. The CDR3 totals 16 residues. CDR1 and CDR2 (germline): SEHNR, FQNEAQ (reference sequence). Sequenced sample: CD4+ T cells from PBMCs. The chain is built from TRBV7-9 and TRBJ2-2, with 11 nucleotides matching TRBD1. The source of this sequence is a human donor with Susac syndrome. Here the CDR3 DNA reads TGTGCCAGTCGGACAGGGGGCGTAACGAACACCGGGGAGCTGTTTTTT. Translating it yields CASRTGGVTNTGELFF.